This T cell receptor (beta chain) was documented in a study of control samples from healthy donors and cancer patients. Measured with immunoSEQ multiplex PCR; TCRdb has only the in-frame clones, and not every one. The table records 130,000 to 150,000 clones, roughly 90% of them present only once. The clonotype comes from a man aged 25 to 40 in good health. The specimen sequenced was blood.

CDR3: CASRPGGYEQYF. The CDR3 DNA sequence: TGTGCCAGCCGGCCCGGGGGTTACGAGCAGTACTTC. J is TRBJ2-7 and V is TRBV6-5; TRBD2 is a possible D gene (6 bases). The CDR3 has 12 amino acids. V lost 8 bases to trimming and J lost 4 bases, with 12 bases between them. CDR1 and CDR2 from the germline V gene are MNHEY and SVGAGI.